One and the same sample provided the 18 T cell receptor beta chains below, sequenced in a study of early T cells in non-severe SARS-CoV-2 infection. TCRdb used MiXCR to reprocess the 5' RACE reads, holding one entry per CDR3 protein. The data contain some 59,000 distinct CDR3 sequences, about 10% of them singletons. Sample: whole blood. These TCRs come from an adult who was a healthcare worker with PCR-confirmed SARS-CoV-2 infection or an uninfected control (not recorded which).

The chain is built from TRBV6-6 and TRBJ1-6; TRBD1 matches at 10 bases. Trimming cost V 5 bases and J 9 bases; bases outside gene matches: 7. Germline-derived CDR1 and CDR2 are MNHNY and SVGAGI (reference sequence). This CDR3 comprises 15 residues. The CDR3 nucleotides read TGTGCCAGCAGTGAACCGGGACAGGGGAGTTCACCCCTCCACTTT. Its protein is CASSEPGQGSSPLHF.

The V and J genes are TRBV7-2 and TRBJ2-3; TRBD2 matches at 7 bases. From germline, CDR1 is SGHTA and CDR2 FQGNSA. The CDR3 is made up of 15 amino acids. The J segment lost 5 bases and the V segment lost 3 bases, leaving 8 bases of the junction unmatched. The CDR3 bases are TGTGCCAGCAGCTTTAGGGCGGGAGTTGAAGATACGCAGTATTTT. This encodes CASSFRAGVEDTQYF.

This chain uses TRBV7-8 with TRBJ1-5; tentative D call: TRBD1 (6 bases). The CDR3 runs 14 residues. Germline CDR1 reads SGHVS; CDR2 reads FQNEAQ. V was pared by 5 bases and J by 3 bases, with 11 bases between. CDR3 nucleotide sequence: TGTGCCAGCAGCGTACAGGGTCACAATCAGCCCCAGCATTTT. It translates to CASSVQGHNQPQHF.

The J gene is TRBJ1-1, the V gene TRBV14; perhaps TRBD1 as D (5 bases). Trimming took 5 bases from V and 5 from J, leaving 12 bases between them. The CDR3 loop spans 13 amino acids. Looked up from germline, CDR1 is SGHDN and CDR2 is FVKESK. CDR3 sequence reads: CASSLWGGTEAFF. DNA of the CDR3: TGTGCCAGCAGCTTGTGGGGGGGAACTGAAGCTTTCTTT.

Turning to this clonotype: A single base separates this from a much larger clone, so it may be a read error. The chain is built from TRBV7-9 and TRBJ1-1; D remains ambiguous. Per germline, CDR1 SEHNR and CDR2 FQNEAQ (reference sequence). With 2 bases removed from V and 1 base from J, the gap between germline ends came to 5 bases. CDR3 length equals 13 residues. The CDR3 nucleotides are TGTGCCAGCAGCTTATTAGGGAACACTGAAGCTTTCTTT. Translation gives CASSLLGNTEAFF.

The genes are TRBV10-3 and TRBJ2-3; 8 positions agree with TRBD1. The V and J ends lost 10 bases and 1 base, in that order; junction bases with no gene match: 4. The germline CDR1 and CDR2 sequences are ENHRY and SYGVKD. CDR3 size: 13 residues. CDR3 sequence: CATGQGRTDTQYF. The CDR3 bases are TGTGCCACTGGACAGGGACGCACAGATACGCAGTATTTT.

The chain is built from TRBV29-1 and TRBJ2-1; TRBD1 aligns across 12 bases. Germline CDR1 is SQVTM and CDR2 is ANQGSEA. This CDR3 region has 13 residues. V shed 4 bases, J shed 6 bases, and the junction held 1 base outside the gene matches. The CDR3 DNA is TGCAGCGTTGGGGACAGGGGGCTCAATGAGCAGTTCTTC. This translates into CSVGDRGLNEQFF.

This clonotype appeared a few times. In DNA, the CDR3 is TGTGCCAGCTCACCAACCATGCGGAGAGATACGCAGTATTTT. It codes for CASSPTMRRDTQYF. V usage is TRBV18 and J usage is TRBJ2-3; D gene unclear. The CDR3 sequence is 14 residues long. CDR1 KGHSH and CDR2 LQKENI come from the germline V gene. V dropped 2 bases and J dropped 5 bases, with 11 bases sitting between them.

The chain's CDR3 is CASVTGANEKLFF. In nucleotides, the CDR3 is TGTGCCAGCGTGACAGGGGCTAATGAAAAACTGTTTTTT. The rearrangement uses TRBV7-9 and TRBJ1-4, with TRBD1 identical over 8 bases. This CDR3 has 13 amino acids. Trimming removed 8 bases from V and 3 bases from J; junction bases left unmatched: 2. CDR1 is SEHNR and CDR2 is FQNEAQ in the germline V gene (reference sequence).

This clonotype was seen at least ten times. V and J are TRBV6-5 and TRBJ2-5; D perhaps matches TRBD2 (7 bases). The germline V and J ends were trimmed by 0 bases and 5 bases, with 13 bases remaining between them. The CDR3 is 15 amino acids. Per the germline V gene, CDR1 is MNHEY and CDR2 is SVGAGI. The CDR3 spells CASSYSWGGTETQYF. CDR3 sequence (DNA): TGTGCCAGCAGTTACTCTTGGGGGGGCACGGAGACCCAGTACTTC.

This clonotype has a handful of counts. The chain has TRBV11-2 and TRBJ2-5, with D tentatively TRBD2 (6 bases). The CDR3 has 15 amino acids. Between the trimmed V and J ends, which lost 4 bases and 6 bases, there was a span of 18 bases. The germline gives CDR1 SGHAT, CDR2 FQNNGV. The CDR3 reads CASSSRIEGGKTQYF. The CDR3 bases are TGTGCCAGCAGCTCCCGGATAGAGGGCGGGAAGACCCAGTACTTC.

In this sample, this clonotype turned up a few times. The rearrangement uses TRBV29-1 and TRBJ2-1, with D uncertain. Trimming cost V 3 bases and J 0 bases, with 12 bases left between them. The CDR3 is 15 residues long. Germline CDR1 is SQVTM and CDR2 is ANQGSEA. CDR3: CSVDKYPSSYNEQFF. The CDR3 nucleotides read TGCAGCGTTGATAAGTACCCTAGCTCCTACAATGAGCAGTTCTTC.

This clonotype was observed at least ten times. CDR3 in amino acids: CASSLAGNQETQYF. DNA of the CDR3: TGTGCCAGCAGCTTAGCGGGCAACCAAGAGACCCAGTACTTC. V and J are TRBV7-8 and TRBJ2-5, with no clear D. The length of the CDR3 is 14 residues. Germline V lookup: CDR1 SGHVS, CDR2 FQNEAQ. Trimming left V 0 bases short and J 0 bases short, with 5 bases between.

This clonotype was detected ten times or more. The chain recombines TRBV5-1 with TRBJ2-7; 8 bases map to TRBD1. Per germline, CDR1 SGHRS and CDR2 YFSETQ. V shed 0 bases and J 7 bases; nucleotides not matched to a gene: 15. The CDR3 runs 17 residues. CDR3 sequence (DNA): TGCGCCAGCAGCTTGGTTTTTCGGGACAGGTTATCGGGGGAGCAGTACTTC. It encodes CASSLVFRDRLSGEQYF. The whole variable domain, remainder taken from reference TRBV5-1 and TRBJ2-7, is KAGVTQTPRYLIKTRGQQVTLSCSPISGHRSVSWYQQTPGQGLQFLFEYFSETQRNKGNFPGRFSGRQFSNSRSEMNVSTLELGDSALYLCASSLVFRDRLSGEQYFGPGTRLTVT.

This clonotype was found a few times. The J gene is TRBJ2-6, the V gene TRBV9; no clear D gene. Germline V gives CDR1 SGDLS, CDR2 YYNGEE. There are 15 residues in the CDR3. V was shortened by 5 bases and J by 3 bases, with 12 bases between the two germline ends. The CDR3 sequence: CASSAIGFGANVLTF. The CDR3 DNA reads TGTGCCAGCAGTGCTATAGGGTTTGGGGCCAACGTCCTGACTTTC.

Only a few counts were recorded for this clonotype. The chain is built from TRBV5-1 and TRBJ2-3; D possibly corresponds to TRBD2 (5 bases). Trimming pared 2 bases from V and 2 bases from J, leaving 9 bases between. This CDR3 is built from 14 residues. CDR1 is SGHRS and CDR2 is YFSETQ in the germline V gene. DNA of the CDR3: TGCGCCAGCAGCTTTGCGGGTCCCACAGATACGCAGTATTTT. Encoded protein: CASSFAGPTDTQYF. Variable domain in full (rest from reference TRBV5-1 and TRBJ2-3): KAGVTQTPRYLIKTRGQQVTLSCSPISGHRSVSWYQQTPGQGLQFLFEYFSETQRNKGNFPGRFSGRQFSNSRSEMNVSTLELGDSALYLCASSFAGPTDTQYFGPGTRLTVL.

This clonotype was seen a handful of times. The CDR3 DNA is TGCAGCGTCATGACAGGGGGAGAGACCCAGTACTTC. This codes for CSVMTGGETQYF. The chain carries TRBV29-1 and TRBJ2-5, with 9 bases matching TRBD1. The V and J ends lost 6 bases and 4 bases, in that order; junction bases with no gene match: 3. The CDR3 length is 12 residues. CDR1 and CDR2 from the germline V gene are SQVTM and ANQGSEA.

The sample holds a few counts of this clonotype. The chain carries TRBV5-5 and TRBJ1-6, with TRBD1 identical over 8 bases. Trimming took 3 bases from V and 5 from J; bases not matched to a gene: 4. CDR1 is SGHKS and CDR2 is YYEKEE in the germline V gene (reference sequence). The CDR3 loop spans 15 amino acids. The CDR3 protein is CASSSRDRHNSPLHF. Here the CDR3 DNA reads TGTGCCAGCAGCTCCCGGGACAGGCATAATTCACCCCTCCACTTT.